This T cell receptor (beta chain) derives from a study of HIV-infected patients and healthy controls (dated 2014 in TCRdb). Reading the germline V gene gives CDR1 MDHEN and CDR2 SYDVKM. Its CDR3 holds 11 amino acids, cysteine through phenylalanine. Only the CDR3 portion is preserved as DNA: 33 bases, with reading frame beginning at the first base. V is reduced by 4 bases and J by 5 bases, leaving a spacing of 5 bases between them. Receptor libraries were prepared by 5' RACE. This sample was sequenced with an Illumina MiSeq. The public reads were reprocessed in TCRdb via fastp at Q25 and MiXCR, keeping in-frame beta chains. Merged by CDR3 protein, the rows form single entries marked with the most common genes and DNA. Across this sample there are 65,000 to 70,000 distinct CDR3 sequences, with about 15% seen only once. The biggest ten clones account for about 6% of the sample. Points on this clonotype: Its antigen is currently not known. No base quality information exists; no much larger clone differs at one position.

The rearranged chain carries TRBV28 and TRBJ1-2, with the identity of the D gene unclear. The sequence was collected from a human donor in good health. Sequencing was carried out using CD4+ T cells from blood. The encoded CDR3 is CASSSQYGYTF. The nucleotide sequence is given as TGTGCCAGCAGTTCACAATATGGCTACACCTTC.